Sequencing of this T cell receptor (beta chain) was carried out in a study of cytomegalovirus exposure and HLA in healthy donors. For the study at large: Most genotyped donors, over 70% of about 400, had Caucasian-associated genetic ancestry. The study's findings and limits: In an earlier analysis, in some 500 donors, most V segments appeared productive either ~87% or ~30% of the time.

In the case of this clone: Its target is unknown.

CDR1 and CDR2 from the germline V gene are SGHDT and YYEEEE. This CDR3 spans 15 amino acids. V lost 2 bases to trimming and J lost 7 bases; unmatched junction nucleotides: 9. Primers: 60 Vbeta forward and 13 Jbeta reverse. TCRdb keeps only in-frame clones here, not all; method: immunoSEQ multiplex PCR. The data show approximately 150,000 clones, with just under 80% seen just once and roughly 7% held by the top ten. Sequencing used PBMCs. The chain couples TRBV5-6 to TRBJ1-2; 9 positions match TRBD1. This clonotype was sampled from a woman aged 40 to 50 in good health and CMV-seropositive. Written as DNA, the CDR3 is TGTGCCAGCAGCTTATCCGGGACAGGGAAGCGTGGCTACACCTTC. Translating it yields CASSLSGTGKRGYTF.